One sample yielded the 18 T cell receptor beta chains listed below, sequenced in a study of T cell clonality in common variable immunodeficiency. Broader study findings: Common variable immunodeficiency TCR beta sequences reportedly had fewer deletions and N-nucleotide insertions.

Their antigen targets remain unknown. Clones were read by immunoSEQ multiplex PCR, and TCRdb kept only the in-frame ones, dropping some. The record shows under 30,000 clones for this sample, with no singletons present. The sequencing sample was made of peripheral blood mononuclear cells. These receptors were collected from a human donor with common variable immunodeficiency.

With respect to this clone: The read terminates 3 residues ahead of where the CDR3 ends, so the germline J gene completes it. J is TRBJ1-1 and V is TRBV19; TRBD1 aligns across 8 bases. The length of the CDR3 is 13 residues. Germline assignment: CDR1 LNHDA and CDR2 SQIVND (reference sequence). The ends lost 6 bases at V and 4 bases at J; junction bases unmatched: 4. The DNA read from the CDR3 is TGTGCCAGTAGGCCCACAGGGGGCACTGAA. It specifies CASRPTGGTE. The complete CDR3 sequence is CASRPTGGTEAFF.

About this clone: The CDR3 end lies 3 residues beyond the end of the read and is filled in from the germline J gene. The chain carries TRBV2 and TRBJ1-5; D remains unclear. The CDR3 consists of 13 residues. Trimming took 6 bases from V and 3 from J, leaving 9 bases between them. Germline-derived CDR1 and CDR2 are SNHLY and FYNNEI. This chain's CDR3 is CASSSRNNQPQHF. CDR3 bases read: TGTGCCAGCAGCTCCAGGAACAATCAGCCC.

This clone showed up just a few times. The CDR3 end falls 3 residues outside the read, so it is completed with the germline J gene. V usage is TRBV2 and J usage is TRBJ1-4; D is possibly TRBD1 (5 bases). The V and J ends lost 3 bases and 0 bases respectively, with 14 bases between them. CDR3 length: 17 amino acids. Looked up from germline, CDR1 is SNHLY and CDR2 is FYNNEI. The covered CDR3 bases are TGTGCCAGCAGTGACTTCCGGGGGATAGCAACTAATGAAAAA. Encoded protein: CASSDFRGIATNEK. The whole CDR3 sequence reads CASSDFRGIATNEKLFF.

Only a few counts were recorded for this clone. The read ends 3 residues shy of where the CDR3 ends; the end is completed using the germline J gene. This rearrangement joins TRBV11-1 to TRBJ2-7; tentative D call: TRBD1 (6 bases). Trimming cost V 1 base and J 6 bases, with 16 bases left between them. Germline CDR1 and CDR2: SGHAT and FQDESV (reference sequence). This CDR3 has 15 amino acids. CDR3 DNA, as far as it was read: TGTGCCAGCAGCTTAGACCCCAACAGGGAAAGCGAG. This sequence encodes CASSLDPNRESE. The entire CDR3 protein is CASSLDPNRESEQYF. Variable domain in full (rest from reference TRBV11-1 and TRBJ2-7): EAEVAQSPRYKITEKSQAVAFWCDPISGHATLYWYRQILGQGPELLVQFQDESVVDDSQLPKDRFSAERLKGVDSTLKIQPAELGDSAMYLCASSLDPNRESEQYFGPGTRLTVT.

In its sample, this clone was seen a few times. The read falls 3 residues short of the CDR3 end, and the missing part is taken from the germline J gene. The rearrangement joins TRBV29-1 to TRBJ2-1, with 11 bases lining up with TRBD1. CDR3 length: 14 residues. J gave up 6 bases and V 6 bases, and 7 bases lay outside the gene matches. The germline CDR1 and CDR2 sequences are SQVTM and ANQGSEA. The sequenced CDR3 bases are TGCAGCGTGATGGGGACAGGGGGTGGCAATGAG. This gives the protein CSVMGTGGGNE. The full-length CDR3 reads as CSVMGTGGGNEQFF.

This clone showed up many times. CDR3 DNA, as far as it was read: TGTGCCAGTAGGGGATGGGGGGACCCCGAGACTGAA. Residues: CASRGWGDPETE. The CDR3 in full is CASRGWGDPETEAFF. This rearrangement joins TRBV19 to TRBJ1-1, with a weak D call TRBD1 (5 bases). The CDR3 end lies 3 residues beyond the end of the read and is filled in from the germline J gene. The CDR3 is 15 residues long. The germline V gene has CDR1 LNHDA and CDR2 SQIVND (reference sequence). V lost 6 bases and J lost 5, with 19 bases in between.

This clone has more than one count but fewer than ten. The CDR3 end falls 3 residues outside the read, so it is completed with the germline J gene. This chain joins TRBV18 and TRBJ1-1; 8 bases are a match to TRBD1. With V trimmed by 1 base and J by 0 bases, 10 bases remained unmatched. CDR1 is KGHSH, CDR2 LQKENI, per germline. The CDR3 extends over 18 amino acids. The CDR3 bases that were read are TGTGCCAGCTCACCACTTAGGACAGGGATTACTGTGAACACTGAA. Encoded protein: CASSPLRTGITVNTE. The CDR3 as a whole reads CASSPLRTGITVNTEAFF.

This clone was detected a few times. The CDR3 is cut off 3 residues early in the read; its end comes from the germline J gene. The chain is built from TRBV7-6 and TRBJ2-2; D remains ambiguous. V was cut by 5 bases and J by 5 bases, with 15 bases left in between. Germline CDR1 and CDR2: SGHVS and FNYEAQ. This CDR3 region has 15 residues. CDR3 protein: CASSHSSPETGELFF. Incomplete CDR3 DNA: TGTGCCAGCAGCCATTCTAGTCCCGAGACCGGGGAG.

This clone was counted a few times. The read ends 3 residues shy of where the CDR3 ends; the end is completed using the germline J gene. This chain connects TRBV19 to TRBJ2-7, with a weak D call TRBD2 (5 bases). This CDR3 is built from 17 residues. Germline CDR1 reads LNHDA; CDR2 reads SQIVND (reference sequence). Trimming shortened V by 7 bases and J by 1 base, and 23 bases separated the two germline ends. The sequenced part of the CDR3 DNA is TGTGCCAGTAACACCGGAGGCCCGGCAGGCGGGTCCTACGAG. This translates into CASNTGGPAGGSYE. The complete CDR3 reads CASNTGGPAGGSYEQYF.

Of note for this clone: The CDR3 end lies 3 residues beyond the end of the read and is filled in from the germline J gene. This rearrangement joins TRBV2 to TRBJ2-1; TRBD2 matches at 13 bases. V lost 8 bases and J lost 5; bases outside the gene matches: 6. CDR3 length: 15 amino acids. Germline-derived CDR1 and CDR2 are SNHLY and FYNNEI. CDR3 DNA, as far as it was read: TGTGCCAGCGGGGAGACTAGCGGGAGGAACAATGAG. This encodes CASGETSGRNNE. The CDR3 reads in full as CASGETSGRNNEQFF.

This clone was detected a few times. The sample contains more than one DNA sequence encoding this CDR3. The CDR3 loop reads CAWSYTGAGGYTF. CDR3 DNA, as far as it was read: TGTGCCTGGAGCTACACAGGGGCGGGTGGC. The rearrangement uses TRBV30 and TRBJ1-2; 7 positions agree with TRBD1. The read ends 3 residues shy of where the CDR3 ends; the end is completed using the germline J gene. The germline CDR1 and CDR2 sequences are GTSNPN and SVGIG (reference sequence). This CDR3 region has 13 residues. Trimming took 3 bases from V and 7 from J; bases not matched to a gene: 8.

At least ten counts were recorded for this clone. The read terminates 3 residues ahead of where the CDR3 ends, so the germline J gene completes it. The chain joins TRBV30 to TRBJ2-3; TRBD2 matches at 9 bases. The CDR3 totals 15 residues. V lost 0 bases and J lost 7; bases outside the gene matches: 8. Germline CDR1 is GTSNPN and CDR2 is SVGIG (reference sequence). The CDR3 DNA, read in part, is TGTGCCTGGAGTGTAGTAGCGGGGGTCCAACATACG. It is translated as CAWSVVAGVQHT. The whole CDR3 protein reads CAWSVVAGVQHTQYF.

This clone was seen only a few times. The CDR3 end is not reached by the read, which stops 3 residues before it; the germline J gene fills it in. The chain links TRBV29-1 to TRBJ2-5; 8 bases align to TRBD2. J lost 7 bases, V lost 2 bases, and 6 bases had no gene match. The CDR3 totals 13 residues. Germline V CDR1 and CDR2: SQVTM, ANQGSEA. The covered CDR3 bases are TGCAGCGTTGAACGGGGGGGCGGGGGGACC. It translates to CSVERGGGGT. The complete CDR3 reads CSVERGGGGTQYF.

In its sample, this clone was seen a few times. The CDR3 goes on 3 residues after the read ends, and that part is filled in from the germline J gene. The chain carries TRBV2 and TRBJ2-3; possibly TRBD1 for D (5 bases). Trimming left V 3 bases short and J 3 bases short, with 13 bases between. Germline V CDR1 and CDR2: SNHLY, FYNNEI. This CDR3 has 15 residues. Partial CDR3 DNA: TGTGCCAGCAGTGATCAGGGCCTAGATACAGATACG. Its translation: CASSDQGLDTDT. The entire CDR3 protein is CASSDQGLDTDTQYF.

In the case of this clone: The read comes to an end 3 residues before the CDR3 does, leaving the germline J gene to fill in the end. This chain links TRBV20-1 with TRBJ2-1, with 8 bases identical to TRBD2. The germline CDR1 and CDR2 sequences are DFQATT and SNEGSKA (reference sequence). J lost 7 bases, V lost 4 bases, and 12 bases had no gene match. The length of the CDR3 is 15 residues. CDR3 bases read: TGCAGTGCTACTAGACTAGCGCGGCGAGGGAATGAG. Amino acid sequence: CSATRLARRGNE. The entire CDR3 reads CSATRLARRGNEQFF.

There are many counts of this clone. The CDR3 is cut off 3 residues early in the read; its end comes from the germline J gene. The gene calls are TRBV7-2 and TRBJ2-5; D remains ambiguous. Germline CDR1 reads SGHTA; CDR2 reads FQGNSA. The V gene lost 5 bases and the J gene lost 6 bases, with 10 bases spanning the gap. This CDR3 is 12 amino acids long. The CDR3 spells CASSPSFQTQYF. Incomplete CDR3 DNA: TGTGCCAGCAGCCCCTCTTTCCAGACC.

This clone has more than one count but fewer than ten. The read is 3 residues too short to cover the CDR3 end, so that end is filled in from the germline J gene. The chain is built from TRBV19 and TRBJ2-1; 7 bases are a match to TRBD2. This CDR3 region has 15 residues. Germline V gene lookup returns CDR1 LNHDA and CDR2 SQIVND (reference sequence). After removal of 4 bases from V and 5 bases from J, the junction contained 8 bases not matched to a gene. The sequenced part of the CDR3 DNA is TGTGCCAGTAGTACCTCCGGGACTATCAACAATGAG. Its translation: CASSTSGTINNE. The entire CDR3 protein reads CASSTSGTINNEQFF.

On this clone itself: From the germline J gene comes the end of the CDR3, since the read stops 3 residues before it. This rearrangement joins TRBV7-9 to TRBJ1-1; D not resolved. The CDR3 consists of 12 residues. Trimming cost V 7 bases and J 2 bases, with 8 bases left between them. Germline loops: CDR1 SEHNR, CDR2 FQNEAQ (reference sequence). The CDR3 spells CASKADNTEAFF. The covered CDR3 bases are TGTGCCAGCAAGGCAGATAACACTGAA.